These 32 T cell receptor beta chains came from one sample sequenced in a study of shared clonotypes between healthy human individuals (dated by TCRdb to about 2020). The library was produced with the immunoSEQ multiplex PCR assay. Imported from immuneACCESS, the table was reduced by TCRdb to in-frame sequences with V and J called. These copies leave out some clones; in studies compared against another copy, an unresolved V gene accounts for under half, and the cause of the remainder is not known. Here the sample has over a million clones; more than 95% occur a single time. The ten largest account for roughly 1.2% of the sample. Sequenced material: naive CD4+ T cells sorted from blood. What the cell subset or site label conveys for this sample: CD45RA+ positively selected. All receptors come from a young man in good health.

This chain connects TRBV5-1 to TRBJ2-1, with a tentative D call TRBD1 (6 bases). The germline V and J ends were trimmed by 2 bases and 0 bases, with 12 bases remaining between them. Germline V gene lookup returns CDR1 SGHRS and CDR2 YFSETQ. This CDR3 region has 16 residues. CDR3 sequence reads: CASSFFGTNSYNEQFF. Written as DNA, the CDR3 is TGCGCCAGCAGCTTTTTTGGGACAAACTCCTACAATGAGCAGTTCTTC. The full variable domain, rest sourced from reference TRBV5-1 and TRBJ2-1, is KAGVTQTPRYLIKTRGQQVTLSCSPISGHRSVSWYQQTPGQGLQFLFEYFSETQRNKGNFPGRFSGRQFSNSRSEMNVSTLELGDSALYLCASSFFGTNSYNEQFFGPGTRLTVL.

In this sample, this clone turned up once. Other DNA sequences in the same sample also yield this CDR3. CDR3 sequence: CASSLELAGGTDTQYF. Here the CDR3 DNA reads TGTGCCAGCAGCTTGGAACTAGCGGGAGGCACAGATACGCAGTATTTT. This chain links TRBV5-4 with TRBJ2-3; 11 nucleotides agree with TRBD2. The CDR3 is 16 residues long. V was pared by 0 bases and J by 1 base, with 1 base of the junction left unmatched. The germline V gene has CDR1 SGHNT and CDR2 YYREEE (reference sequence). Based on the CDR3 plus reference TRBV5-4 and TRBJ2-3, the full variable domain is ETGVTQSPTHLIKTRGQQVTLRCSSQSGHNTVSWYQQALGQGPQFIFQYYREEENGRGNFPPRFSGLQFPNYSSELNVNALELDDSALYLCASSLELAGGTDTQYFGPGTRLTVL.

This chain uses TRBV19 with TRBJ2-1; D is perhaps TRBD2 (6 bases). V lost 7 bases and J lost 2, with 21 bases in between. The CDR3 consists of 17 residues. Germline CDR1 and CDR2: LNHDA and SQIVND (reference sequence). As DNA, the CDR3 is TGTGCCAGTACCCCACTGTACGGGAGCCACCCCTACAATGAGCAGTTCTTC. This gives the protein CASTPLYGSHPYNEQFF.

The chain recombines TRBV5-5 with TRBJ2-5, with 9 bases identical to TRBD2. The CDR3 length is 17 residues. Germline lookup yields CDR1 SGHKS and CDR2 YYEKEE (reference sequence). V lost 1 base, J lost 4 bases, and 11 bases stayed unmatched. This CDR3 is CASSLTTSGGVSETQYF. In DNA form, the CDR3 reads TGTGCCAGCAGCTTGACGACTAGCGGAGGGGTCTCAGAGACCCAGTACTTC.

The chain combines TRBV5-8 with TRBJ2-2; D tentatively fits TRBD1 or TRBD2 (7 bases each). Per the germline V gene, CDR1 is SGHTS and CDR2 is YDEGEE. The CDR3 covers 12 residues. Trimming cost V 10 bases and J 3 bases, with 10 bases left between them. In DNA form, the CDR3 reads TGTGCCTCAGGGGGGGACACCGGGGAGCTGTTTTTT. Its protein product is CASGGDTGELFF.

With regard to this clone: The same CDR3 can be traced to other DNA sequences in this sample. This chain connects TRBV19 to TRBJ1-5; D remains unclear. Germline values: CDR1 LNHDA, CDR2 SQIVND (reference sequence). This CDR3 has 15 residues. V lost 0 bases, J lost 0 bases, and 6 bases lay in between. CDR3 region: CASSIEGNSNQPQHF. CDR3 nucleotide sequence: TGTGCCAGTAGTATAGAAGGGAATAGCAATCAGCCCCAGCATTTT.

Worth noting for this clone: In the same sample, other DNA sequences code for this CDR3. The CDR3 nucleotides are TGCGCCAGCAGCTTGGACGGTATATCCTACAATGAGCAGTTCTTC. Translating it yields CASSLDGISYNEQFF. The rearrangement uses TRBV5-1 and TRBJ2-1; D unresolved. Deletions cut 0 bases from V and 1 base from J, with 8 bases between. This CDR3 comprises 15 residues. Germline CDR1 and CDR2: SGHRS and YFSETQ.

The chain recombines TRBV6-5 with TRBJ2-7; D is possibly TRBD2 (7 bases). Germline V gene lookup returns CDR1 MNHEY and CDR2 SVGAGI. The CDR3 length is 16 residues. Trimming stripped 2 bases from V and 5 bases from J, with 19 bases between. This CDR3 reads CASSYGGGVAGHEQYF. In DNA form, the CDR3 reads TGTGCCAGCAGTTACGGGGGGGGCGTGGCAGGCCACGAGCAGTACTTC.

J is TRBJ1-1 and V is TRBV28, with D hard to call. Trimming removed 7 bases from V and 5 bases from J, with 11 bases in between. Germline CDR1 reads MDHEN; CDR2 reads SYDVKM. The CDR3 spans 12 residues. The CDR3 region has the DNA TGTGCCAGCAAACAGACTATTACTGAAGCTTTCTTT. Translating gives CASKQTITEAFF.

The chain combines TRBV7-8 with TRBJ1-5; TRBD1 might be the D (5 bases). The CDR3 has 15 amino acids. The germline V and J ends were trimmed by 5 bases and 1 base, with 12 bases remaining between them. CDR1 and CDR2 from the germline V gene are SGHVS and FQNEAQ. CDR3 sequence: CASSQRRDSNQPQHF. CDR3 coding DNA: TGTGCCAGCAGCCAGCGCCGGGACAGCAATCAGCCCCAGCATTTT.

This CDR3 is CASTTVRGLNTEAFF. CDR3 in DNA: TGTGCCAGCACCACAGTCAGGGGGTTGAACACTGAAGCTTTCTTT. The chain joins TRBV2 to TRBJ1-1, with 7 bases fitting TRBD1. The CDR3 consists of 15 residues. From germline, CDR1 is SNHLY and CDR2 FYNNEI. The V segment lost 7 bases and the J segment 0 bases; nucleotides outside the gene matches: 8. The whole variable domain, remainder taken from reference TRBV2 and TRBJ1-1, is EPEVTQTPSHQVTQMGQEVILRCVPISNHLYFYWYRQILGQKVEFLVSFYNNEISEKSEIFDDQFSVERPDGSNFTLKIRSTKLEDSAMYFCASTTVRGLNTEAFFGQGTRLTVV.

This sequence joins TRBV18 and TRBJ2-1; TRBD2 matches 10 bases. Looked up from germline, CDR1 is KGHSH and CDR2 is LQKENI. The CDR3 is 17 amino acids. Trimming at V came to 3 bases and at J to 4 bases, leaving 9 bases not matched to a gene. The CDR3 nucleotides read TGTGCCAGCTCACCTATACCTAGCGGGAGTCTTTACAATGAGCAGTTCTTC. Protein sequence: CASSPIPSGSLYNEQFF. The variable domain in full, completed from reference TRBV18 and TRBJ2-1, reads NAGVMQNPRHLVRRRGQEARLRCSPMKGHSHVYWYRQLPEEGLKFMVYLQKENIIDESGMPKERFSAEFPKEGPSILRIQQVVRGDSAAYFCASSPIPSGSLYNEQFFGPGTRLTVL.

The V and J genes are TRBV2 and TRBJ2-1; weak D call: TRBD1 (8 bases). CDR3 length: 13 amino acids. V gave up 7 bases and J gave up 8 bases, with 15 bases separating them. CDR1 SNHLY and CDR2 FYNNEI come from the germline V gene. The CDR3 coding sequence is TGTGCCAGCAACAGGGGGGGGGCCGATGAGCAGTTCTTC. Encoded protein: CASNRGGADEQFF.

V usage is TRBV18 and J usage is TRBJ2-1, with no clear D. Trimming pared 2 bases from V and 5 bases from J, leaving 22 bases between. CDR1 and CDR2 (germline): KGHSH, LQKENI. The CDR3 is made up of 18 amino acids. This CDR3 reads CASSPLADPPKGNNEQFF. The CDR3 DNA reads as TGTGCCAGCTCACCATTGGCGGACCCCCCAAAGGGAAACAATGAGCAGTTCTTC.

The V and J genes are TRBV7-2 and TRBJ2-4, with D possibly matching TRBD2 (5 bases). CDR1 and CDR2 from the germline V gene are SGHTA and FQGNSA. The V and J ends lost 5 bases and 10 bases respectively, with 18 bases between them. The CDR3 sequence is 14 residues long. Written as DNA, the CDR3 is TGTGCCAGCAGCCCCCCCGCGGGCCCTGGAATTCAGTACTTC. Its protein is CASSPPAGPGIQYF.

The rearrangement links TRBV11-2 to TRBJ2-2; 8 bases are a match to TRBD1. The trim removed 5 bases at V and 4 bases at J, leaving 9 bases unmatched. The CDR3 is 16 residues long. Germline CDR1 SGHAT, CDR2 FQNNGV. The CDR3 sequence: CASSPRTGSVTGELFF. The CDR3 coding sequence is TGTGCCAGCAGCCCACGGACAGGGTCGGTCACCGGGGAGCTGTTTTTT.

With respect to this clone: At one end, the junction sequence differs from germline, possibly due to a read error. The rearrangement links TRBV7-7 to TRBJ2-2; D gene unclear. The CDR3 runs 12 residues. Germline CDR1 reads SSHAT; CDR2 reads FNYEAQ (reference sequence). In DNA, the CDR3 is TGTGCTAGCAGCCTACGGTACGGGGAGCTGTTTTTT. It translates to CASSLRYGELFF.

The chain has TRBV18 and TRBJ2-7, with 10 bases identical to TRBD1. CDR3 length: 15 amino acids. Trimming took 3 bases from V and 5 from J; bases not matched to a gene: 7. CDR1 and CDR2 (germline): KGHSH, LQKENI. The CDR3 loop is CASSPLGQGMNEQYF. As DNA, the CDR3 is TGTGCCAGCTCACCCCTGGGACAGGGGATGAACGAGCAGTACTTC.

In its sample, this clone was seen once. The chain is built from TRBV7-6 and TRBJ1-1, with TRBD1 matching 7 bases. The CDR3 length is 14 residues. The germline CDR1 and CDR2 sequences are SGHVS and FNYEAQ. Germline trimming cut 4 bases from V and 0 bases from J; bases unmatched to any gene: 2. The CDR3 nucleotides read TGTGCCAGCAGCTGGACAGGCATGAACACTGAAGCTTTCTTT. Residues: CASSWTGMNTEAFF.

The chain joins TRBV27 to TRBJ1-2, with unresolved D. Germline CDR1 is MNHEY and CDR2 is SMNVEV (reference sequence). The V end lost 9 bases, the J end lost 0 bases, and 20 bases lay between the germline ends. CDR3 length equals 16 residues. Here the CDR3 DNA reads TGTGCCAGGGTTTGGGGTGCGGCCCTTTCTAACTATGGCTACACCTTC. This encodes CARVWGAALSNYGYTF.

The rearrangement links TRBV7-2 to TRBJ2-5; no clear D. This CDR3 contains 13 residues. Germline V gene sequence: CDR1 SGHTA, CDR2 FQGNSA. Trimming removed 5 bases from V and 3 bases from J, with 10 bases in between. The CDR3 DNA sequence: TGTGCCAGCAGCGGAGAGGTAGAAGAGACCCAGTACTTC. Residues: CASSGEVEETQYF.

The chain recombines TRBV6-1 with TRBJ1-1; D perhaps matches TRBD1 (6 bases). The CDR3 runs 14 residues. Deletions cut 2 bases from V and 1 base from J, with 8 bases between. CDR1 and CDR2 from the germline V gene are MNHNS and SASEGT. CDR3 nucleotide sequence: TGTGCCAGCAGTGAACAGGGGAGGAACACTGAAGCTTTCTTT. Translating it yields CASSEQGRNTEAFF.

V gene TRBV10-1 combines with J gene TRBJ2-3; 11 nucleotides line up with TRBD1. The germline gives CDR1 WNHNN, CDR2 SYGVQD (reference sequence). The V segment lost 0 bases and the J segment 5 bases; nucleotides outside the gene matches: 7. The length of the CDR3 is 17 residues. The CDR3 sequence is CASSESTDRGLLDTQYF. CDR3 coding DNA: TGCGCCAGCAGTGAGTCGACGGACAGGGGGCTTCTAGATACGCAGTATTTT.

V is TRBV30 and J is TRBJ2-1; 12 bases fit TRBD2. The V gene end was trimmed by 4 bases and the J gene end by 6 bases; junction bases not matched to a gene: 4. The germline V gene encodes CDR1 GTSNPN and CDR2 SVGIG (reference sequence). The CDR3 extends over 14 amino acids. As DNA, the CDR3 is TGTGCCTGGACGACTAGCGGGAGCGTCAATGAGCAGTTCTTC. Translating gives CAWTTSGSVNEQFF.

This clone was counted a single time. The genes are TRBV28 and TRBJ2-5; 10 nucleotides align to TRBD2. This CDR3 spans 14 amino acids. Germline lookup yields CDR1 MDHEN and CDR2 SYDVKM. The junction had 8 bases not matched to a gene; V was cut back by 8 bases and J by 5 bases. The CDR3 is CASDPGLASETQYF. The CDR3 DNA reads TGTGCCAGCGATCCGGGACTAGCGTCGGAGACCCAGTACTTC. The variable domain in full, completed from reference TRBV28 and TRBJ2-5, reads DVKVTQSSRYLVKRTGEKVFLECVQDMDHENMFWYRQDPGLGLRLIYFSYDVKMKEKGDIPEGYSVSREKKERFSLILESASTNQTSMYLCASDPGLASETQYFGPGTRLLVL.

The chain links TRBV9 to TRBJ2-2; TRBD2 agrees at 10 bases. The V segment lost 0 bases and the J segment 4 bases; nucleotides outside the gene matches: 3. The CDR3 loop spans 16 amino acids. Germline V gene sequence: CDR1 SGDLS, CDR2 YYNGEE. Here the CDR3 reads CASSVAPSGSTGELFF. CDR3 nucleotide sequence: TGTGCCAGCAGCGTAGCTCCTAGCGGGAGCACCGGGGAGCTGTTTTTT.

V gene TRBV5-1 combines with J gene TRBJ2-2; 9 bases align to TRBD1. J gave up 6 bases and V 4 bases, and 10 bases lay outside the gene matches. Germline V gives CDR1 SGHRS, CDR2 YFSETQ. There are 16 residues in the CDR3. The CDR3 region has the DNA TGCGCCAGCAGCCCGAGGGGGACAGGGTTCCCCGGGGAGCTGTTTTTT. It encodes CASSPRGTGFPGELFF.

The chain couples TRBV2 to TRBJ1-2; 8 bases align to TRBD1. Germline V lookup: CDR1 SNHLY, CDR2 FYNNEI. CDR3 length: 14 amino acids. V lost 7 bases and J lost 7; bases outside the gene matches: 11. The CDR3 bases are TGTGCCAGCACCCTCGAAGGACAGGGTAGTGGCTACACCTTC. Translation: CASTLEGQGSGYTF. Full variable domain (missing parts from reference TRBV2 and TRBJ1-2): EPEVTQTPSHQVTQMGQEVILRCVPISNHLYFYWYRQILGQKVEFLVSFYNNEISEKSEIFDDQFSVERPDGSNFTLKIRSTKLEDSAMYFCASTLEGQGSGYTFGSGTRLTVV.

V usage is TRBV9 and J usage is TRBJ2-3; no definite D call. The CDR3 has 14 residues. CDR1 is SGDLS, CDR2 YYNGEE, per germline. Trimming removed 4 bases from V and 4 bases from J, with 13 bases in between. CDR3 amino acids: CASSFNYVADTQYF. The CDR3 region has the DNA TGTGCCAGCAGCTTCAATTACGTGGCAGATACGCAGTATTTT.

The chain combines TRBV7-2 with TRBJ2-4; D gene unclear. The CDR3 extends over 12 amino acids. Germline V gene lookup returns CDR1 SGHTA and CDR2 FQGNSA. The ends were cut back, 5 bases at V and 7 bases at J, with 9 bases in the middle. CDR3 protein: CASSLFHNIQYF. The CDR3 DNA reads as TGTGCCAGCAGCCTCTTCCATAACATTCAGTACTTC.

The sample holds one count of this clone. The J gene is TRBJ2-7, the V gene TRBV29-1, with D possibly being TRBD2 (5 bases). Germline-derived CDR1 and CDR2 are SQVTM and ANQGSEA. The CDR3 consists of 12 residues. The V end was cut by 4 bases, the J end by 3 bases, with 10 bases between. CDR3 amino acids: CSVGGVVYEQYF. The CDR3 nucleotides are TGCAGCGTTGGGGGAGTTGTCTACGAGCAGTACTTC.

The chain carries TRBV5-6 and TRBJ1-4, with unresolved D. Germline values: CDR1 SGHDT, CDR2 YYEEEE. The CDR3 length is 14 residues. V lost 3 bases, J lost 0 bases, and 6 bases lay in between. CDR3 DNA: TGTGCCAGCAGCTCGGGGACAACTAATGAAAAACTGTTTTTT. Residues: CASSSGTTNEKLFF. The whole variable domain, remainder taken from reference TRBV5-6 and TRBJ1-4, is DAGVTQSPTHLIKTRGQQVTLRCSPKSGHDTVSWYQQALGQGPQFIFQYYEEEERQRGNFPDRFSGHQFPNYSSELNVNALLLGDSALYLCASSSGTTNEKLFFGSGTQLSVL.